This TCR beta chain is drawn from a study of early T cells in non-severe SARS-CoV-2 infection. This clonotype has a count of ten or more. Unmatched junction bases numbered 7, after V lost 6 bases and J lost 6 bases. This CDR3 has 13 residues. Looked up from germline, CDR1 is SQVTM and CDR2 is ANQGSEA. Unique molecular identifiers were added to individual cDNA molecules. TCRdb re-derived calls from the 5' RACE reads in MiXCR, one entry per CDR3 protein. This table has approximately 70,000 distinct CDR3 sequences, about an eighth appearing once. The sample was whole blood, taken at baseline. V and J are TRBV29-1 and TRBJ2-1; 8 bases map to TRBD2. This clonotype was sampled from an adult who was a healthcare worker with PCR-confirmed SARS-CoV-2 infection or an uninfected control (not recorded which). CDR3 DNA sequence: TGCAGCGTAAGCGGGGGTTCAGGCAATGAGCAGTTCTTC. Translation: CSVSGGSGNEQFF.